This TCR beta chain comes out of a study of glioma-infiltrating T cells. Study in general: WHO grade II oligodendrogliomas or astrocytomas, plus non-recurrent WHO grade IV glioblastomas, were sampled. Blood libraries targeted about 4- to 11-fold coverage of 750,000 to 1,000,000 T cells.

TCR alpha and beta CDR3 regions were amplified from RNA using iRepertoire nested multiplex PCR. TCRdb independently ran MiXCR on the multiplex PCR reads; one entry per CDR3 protein. Altogether about 410,000 distinct CDR3 sequences are present, around 45% being singletons, with the ten largest covering 12%. As to this clonotype: Its matching antigen is unknown. A much bigger clone sits one base away, suggesting this may be a read error.

Findings and caveats of the study: Non-neoplastic patients had below-expected tissue-blood divergence, while all gliomas exceeded expectation. Patients with low tissue-blood divergence carried a signature set of shared blood CDR3 motifs.

This sequence was found in a human donor with low-grade glioma or glioblastoma, undergoing nonglioma brain surgery, or in good health (not recorded which). Sequenced material: glioma tissue, nonneoplastic brain tissue, or PBMCs (not recorded which).

CDR3 region: CSARDAGRPHYAEAFF. DNA for the CDR3: TGCAGTGCTAGAGATGCTGGAAGGCCCCACTACGCTGAAGCTTTCTTT. The V call is TRBV20-1, the J call TRBJ1-1; D remains ambiguous. This CDR3 is 16 amino acids long. Germline V lookup: CDR1 DFQATT, CDR2 SNEGSKA (reference sequence). The ends were cut back, 0 bases at V and 6 bases at J, with 20 bases in the middle.